This is a list of T cell receptor beta chains from one sample in a study of blood T cell repertoires in COVID-19. Clones were read by immunoSEQ multiplex PCR, and TCRdb kept only the in-frame ones, dropping some. The sample lists some 300,000 clones, 85% to 90% seen once, with 1% to 1.5% in the top ten. Source material: peripheral blood. The source is a man between 65 and 85 years old with acute or convalescent COVID-19. CDR3s include the opening cysteine and the closing phenylalanine or tryptophan. Each record gives: D gene, V gene, J gene, clone size, CDR3 protein, CDR3 DNA. D genes are given only for firm matches. Not every row has a clone size; where given, it reads once, few, many or a size class.

d_call: NA
v_call: TRBV6-6
j_call: TRBJ1-1
clone_size: NA
cdr3_aa: CASSYTGGGAFF
cdr3_nt: TGTGCCAGCAGTTACACGGGGGGAGGAGCTTTCTTT

d_call: NA
v_call: TRBV19
j_call: TRBJ2-1
clone_size: once
cdr3_aa: CASSGPVYNEQFF
cdr3_nt: TGTGCCAGTAGTGGGCCAGTGTACAATGAGCAGTTCTTC

d_call: NA
v_call: TRBV19
j_call: TRBJ1-4
clone_size: NA
cdr3_aa: CASSIGRGRTNEKLFF
cdr3_nt: TGTGCCAGTAGTATTGGCAGGGGCAGAACTAATGAAAAACTGTTTTTT

d_call: TRBD2
v_call: TRBV2
j_call: TRBJ2-3
clone_size: NA
cdr3_aa: CASNSGRGDTQYF
cdr3_nt: TGTGCCAGCAACAGCGGGAGGGGAGATACGCAGTATTTT

d_call: NA
v_call: TRBV2
j_call: TRBJ1-3
clone_size: NA
cdr3_aa: CASSTRQPSGNTIYF
cdr3_nt: TGTGCCAGCTCAACCCGACAACCCTCTGGAAACACCATATATTTT

d_call: NA
v_call: TRBV27
j_call: TRBJ1-6
clone_size: NA
cdr3_aa: CASRPDSYSPLHF
cdr3_nt: TGTGCCAGCAGACCCGACAGCTATTCACCCCTCCACTTT

d_call: NA
v_call: TRBV3-1/TRBV3-2
j_call: TRBJ2-2
clone_size: few
cdr3_aa: CASSQPRYTGELFF
cdr3_nt: TGTGCCAGCAGCCAACCTAGATACACCGGGGAGCTGTTTTTT

d_call: NA
v_call: TRBV4-3
j_call: TRBJ2-7
clone_size: few
cdr3_aa: CASSQGNSQGSYEQYF
cdr3_nt: TGCGCCAGCAGCCAAGGGAATTCCCAGGGCTCCTACGAGCAGTACTTC

d_call: TRBD1
v_call: TRBV2
j_call: TRBJ1-2
clone_size: NA
cdr3_aa: CASSGAGTGGVGYTF
cdr3_nt: TGTGCCAGCAGTGGGGCGGGGACAGGGGGCGTTGGCTACACCTTC

d_call: TRBD1
v_call: TRBV28
j_call: TRBJ1-5
clone_size: NA
cdr3_aa: CASSSAGGGQPQHF
cdr3_nt: TGTGCCAGCAGTTCGGCAGGGGGAGGTCAGCCCCAGCATTTT

d_call: NA
v_call: TRBV6-1
j_call: TRBJ2-7
clone_size: NA
cdr3_aa: CASSEVYGGYEQYF
cdr3_nt: TGTGCCAGCAGTGAAGTGTACGGCGGGTACGAGCAGTACTTC

d_call: TRBD2
v_call: TRBV5-4
j_call: TRBJ2-5
clone_size: NA
cdr3_aa: CASSPTSGETQYF
cdr3_nt: TGTGCCAGCAGCCCGACTAGCGGAGAGACCCAGTACTTC

d_call: NA
v_call: TRBV19
j_call: TRBJ2-3
clone_size: NA
cdr3_aa: CASSIAQGDTQYF
cdr3_nt: TGTGCCAGTAGTATAGCCCAGGGAGATACGCAGTATTTT

d_call: NA
v_call: TRBV2
j_call: TRBJ2-1
clone_size: once
cdr3_aa: CASRQGNEQFF
cdr3_nt: TGTGCCAGCAGACAGGGCAATGAGCAGTTCTTC

d_call: NA
v_call: TRBV9
j_call: TRBJ1-2
clone_size: NA
cdr3_aa: CASSVDRVGVKTNGYTF
cdr3_nt: TGTGCCAGCAGCGTAGATCGCGTAGGGGTCAAAACCAATGGCTACACCTTC

d_call: TRBD1
v_call: TRBV28
j_call: TRBJ1-1
clone_size: NA
cdr3_aa: CASSPKRRRETGYMNTEAFF
cdr3_nt: TGTGCCAGCAGTCCAAAACGCCGAAGGGAGACAGGGTATATGAACACTGAAGCTTTCTTT

d_call: NA
v_call: TRBV28
j_call: TRBJ1-3
clone_size: NA
cdr3_aa: CASSLQQGWSGNTIYF
cdr3_nt: TGTGCCAGCAGTTTGCAGCAGGGTTGGTCTGGAAACACCATATATTTT

d_call: TRBD1
v_call: TRBV27
j_call: TRBJ1-5
clone_size: few
cdr3_aa: CASSLPPDRGNQPQHF
cdr3_nt: TGTGCCAGCAGTTTACCCCCCGACAGGGGCAATCAGCCCCAGCATTTT

d_call: TRBD1
v_call: TRBV2
j_call: TRBJ1-3
clone_size: NA
cdr3_aa: CASRYRDRGIMTPGNTIYF
cdr3_nt: TGTGCCAGCAGGTACCGGGACAGGGGGATCATGACCCCAGGAAACACCATATATTTT

d_call: TRBD1
v_call: TRBV4-2
j_call: TRBJ1-4
clone_size: NA
cdr3_aa: CASSQEGQVEKLFF
cdr3_nt: TGTGCCAGCAGCCAAGAGGGACAGGTCGAAAAACTGTTTTTT

d_call: TRBD1
v_call: TRBV29-1
j_call: TRBJ2-1
clone_size: NA
cdr3_aa: CSVEPISRDRAWSEQFF
cdr3_nt: TGCAGCGTTGAACCAATATCCCGGGACAGGGCCTGGTCTGAGCAGTTCTTC

d_call: NA
v_call: TRBV19
j_call: TRBJ1-5
clone_size: NA
cdr3_aa: CASSILPLVSRGEPQHF
cdr3_nt: TGTGCCAGTAGTATCCTCCCTTTGGTCTCCAGGGGTGAGCCCCAGCATTTT

d_call: NA
v_call: TRBV6-5
j_call: TRBJ2-3
clone_size: NA
cdr3_aa: CASSLKVESTDTQYF
cdr3_nt: TGTGCCAGCAGTTTAAAAGTTGAGTCTACAGATACGCAGTATTTT

d_call: NA
v_call: TRBV28
j_call: TRBJ1-1
clone_size: NA
cdr3_aa: CASSLRQVSRAFF
cdr3_nt: TGTGCCAGCAGTCTACGACAGGTCAGTCGGGCTTTCTTT

d_call: NA
v_call: TRBV13
j_call: TRBJ2-4
clone_size: NA
cdr3_aa: CASSLQQLDIQYF
cdr3_nt: TGTGCCAGCAGCTTACAACAGCTGGACATTCAGTACTTC

d_call: NA
v_call: TRBV18
j_call: TRBJ1-4
clone_size: NA
cdr3_aa: CASSLRVKEKLFF
cdr3_nt: TGTGCCAGCTCCCTCAGGGTGAAAGAAAAACTGTTTTTT

d_call: NA
v_call: TRBV27
j_call: TRBJ1-4
clone_size: NA
cdr3_aa: CASSLSKDRKLFF
cdr3_nt: TGTGCCAGCAGTTTATCGAAGGACAGAAAACTGTTTTTT

d_call: NA
v_call: TRBV27
j_call: TRBJ1-2
clone_size: NA
cdr3_aa: CASSPGRAFNYGYTF
cdr3_nt: TGTGCCAGCAGCCCCGGGAGGGCGTTTAACTATGGCTACACCTTC

d_call: TRBD1
v_call: TRBV19
j_call: TRBJ2-1
clone_size: NA
cdr3_aa: CASSTNRGGEQFF
cdr3_nt: TGTGCCAGTAGTACCAACAGGGGCGGTGAGCAGTTCTTC

d_call: TRBD2
v_call: TRBV7-2
j_call: TRBJ2-5
clone_size: NA
cdr3_aa: CASSFQRGGGETQYF
cdr3_nt: TGTGCCAGCAGCTTCCAGCGGGGGGGCGGGGAGACCCAGTACTTC

d_call: TRBD2
v_call: TRBV4-3
j_call: TRBJ2-1
clone_size: NA
cdr3_aa: CASSQGPPGGYNEQFF
cdr3_nt: TGCGCCAGCAGCCAAGGGCCCCCCGGGGGGTACAATGAGCAGTTCTTC

d_call: TRBD1
v_call: TRBV7-3
j_call: TRBJ2-1
clone_size: NA
cdr3_aa: CASSSGQGSANEQFF
cdr3_nt: TGTGCCAGCAGCTCAGGACAGGGATCGGCCAATGAGCAGTTCTTC

d_call: TRBD1
v_call: TRBV6-2/TRBV6-3
j_call: TRBJ1-2
clone_size: NA
cdr3_aa: CASSTREQGREGSF
cdr3_nt: TGTGCCAGCAGTACTCGCGAACAGGGGAGAGAGGGCAGCTTC

d_call: NA
v_call: TRBV30
j_call: TRBJ1-6
clone_size: few
cdr3_aa: CAWSVIDWRSSYNSPLHF
cdr3_nt: TGTGCCTGGAGTGTAATTGACTGGAGAAGCTCCTATAATTCACCCCTCCACTTT

d_call: TRBD1
v_call: TRBV19
j_call: TRBJ1-2
clone_size: NA
cdr3_aa: CASTPTGALYGYTF
cdr3_nt: TGTGCCAGTACCCCAACAGGGGCCCTCTATGGCTACACCTTC

d_call: TRBD1
v_call: TRBV29-1
j_call: TRBJ2-7
clone_size: NA
cdr3_aa: CSVVGGTGSYEQYF
cdr3_nt: TGCAGCGTTGTGGGCGGGACAGGTTCCTACGAGCAGTACTTC

d_call: NA
v_call: TRBV19
j_call: TRBJ1-6
clone_size: NA
cdr3_aa: CASSIRQSSPLHF
cdr3_nt: TGTGCCAGTAGTATAAGACAGAGTTCACCCCTCCACTTT

d_call: TRBD1
v_call: TRBV24-1
j_call: TRBJ1-1
clone_size: NA
cdr3_aa: CATSAETGVGAFF
cdr3_nt: TGTGCCACCAGTGCAGAAACAGGGGTCGGGGCTTTCTTT

d_call: TRBD2
v_call: TRBV7-2
j_call: TRBJ2-3
clone_size: NA
cdr3_aa: CASRPGTSGATTDTQYF
cdr3_nt: TGTGCCAGCAGACCTGGGACTAGCGGAGCTACCACAGATACGCAGTATTTT

d_call: NA
v_call: TRBV6-2/TRBV6-3
j_call: TRBJ1-2
clone_size: NA
cdr3_aa: CASSPGGHGYTF
cdr3_nt: TGTGCCAGCAGTCCGGGGGGGCACGGCTACACCTTC

d_call: TRBD2
v_call: TRBV4-2
j_call: TRBJ2-7
clone_size: NA
cdr3_aa: CASSQGTSGESYEQYF
cdr3_nt: TGTGCCAGCAGCCAAGGGACTAGCGGGGAGTCCTACGAGCAGTACTTC

d_call: TRBD1
v_call: TRBV28
j_call: TRBJ1-5
clone_size: few
cdr3_aa: CASRETGGPLSAHQPQHF
cdr3_nt: TGTGCCAGCAGAGAAACAGGGGGGCCCCTATCGGCGCATCAGCCCCAGCATTTT

d_call: NA
v_call: TRBV11-2
j_call: TRBJ2-1
clone_size: NA
cdr3_aa: CASSLAQADNEQFF
cdr3_nt: TGTGCCAGCAGCTTAGCACAGGCCGACAATGAGCAGTTCTTC

d_call: NA
v_call: TRBV12-3/TRBV12-4
j_call: TRBJ1-5
clone_size: NA
cdr3_aa: CASSLQLAGPQHF
cdr3_nt: TGTGCCAGCAGTTTACAGTTAGCGGGGCCCCAGCATTTT

d_call: TRBD1
v_call: TRBV6-1
j_call: TRBJ1-2
clone_size: once
cdr3_aa: CASSEIRQGFDYGYTF
cdr3_nt: TGTGCCAGCAGCGAAATAAGACAGGGGTTTGACTATGGCTACACCTTC

d_call: NA
v_call: TRBV7-9
j_call: TRBJ2-1
clone_size: once
cdr3_aa: CASITGGNNEQFF
cdr3_nt: TGTGCCAGCATTACGGGCGGGAACAATGAGCAGTTCTTC

d_call: TRBD1
v_call: TRBV5-4
j_call: TRBJ1-1
clone_size: NA
cdr3_aa: CASSGGQASEAFF
cdr3_nt: TGTGCCAGCAGCGGGGGACAGGCCTCTGAAGCTTTCTTT

d_call: NA
v_call: TRBV19
j_call: TRBJ1-5
clone_size: NA
cdr3_aa: CASSIELWGSYNQPQHF
cdr3_nt: TGTGCCAGTAGTATTGAACTTTGGGGCAGCTACAATCAGCCCCAGCATTTT

d_call: TRBD1
v_call: TRBV4-3
j_call: TRBJ2-5
clone_size: NA
cdr3_aa: CASSQNRGRQETQYF
cdr3_nt: TGCGCCAGCAGCCAGAACAGGGGGCGCCAAGAGACCCAGTACTTC

d_call: TRBD2
v_call: TRBV28
j_call: TRBJ2-3
clone_size: NA
cdr3_aa: CASSLLAGSTDTQYF
cdr3_nt: TGTGCCAGCAGTTTACTAGCGGGAAGCACAGATACGCAGTATTTT

d_call: NA
v_call: TRBV7-2
j_call: TRBJ2-3
clone_size: once
cdr3_aa: CASSSRWDTQYF
cdr3_nt: TGTGCCAGCAGCTCCCGGTGGGATACGCAGTATTTT

d_call: NA
v_call: TRBV5-1
j_call: TRBJ2-1
clone_size: NA
cdr3_aa: CASSTALAGSSYNEQFF
cdr3_nt: TGCGCCAGCAGCACCGCCTTGGCAGGCAGCTCCTACAATGAGCAGTTCTTC

d_call: TRBD1
v_call: TRBV6-6
j_call: TRBJ2-3
clone_size: few
cdr3_aa: CASNQPGQGINTQYF
cdr3_nt: TGTGCCAGCAATCAACCGGGACAGGGAATCAATACGCAGTATTTT

d_call: TRBD1
v_call: TRBV4-2
j_call: TRBJ1-4
clone_size: NA
cdr3_aa: CASSPEQGAATNEKLFF
cdr3_nt: TGTGCCAGCAGCCCCGAACAGGGGGCTGCCACTAATGAAAAACTGTTTTTT

d_call: NA
v_call: TRBV7-9
j_call: TRBJ1-6
clone_size: NA
cdr3_aa: CASSLSVGVVSPLHF
cdr3_nt: TGTGCCAGCAGCTTATCCGTAGGGGTAGTGTCACCCCTCCACTTT

d_call: NA
v_call: TRBV21-1
j_call: TRBJ1-4
clone_size: NA
cdr3_aa: CASSKENRGEKLFF
cdr3_nt: TGTGCCAGCAGCAAAGAAAATAGGGGGGAAAAACTGTTTTTT

d_call: NA
v_call: TRBV4-1
j_call: TRBJ2-3
clone_size: NA
cdr3_aa: CASSQSGTLSTDTQYF
cdr3_nt: TGCGCCAGCAGCCAATCCGGGACACTGAGCACAGATACGCAGTATTTT

d_call: NA
v_call: TRBV7-2
j_call: TRBJ1-5
clone_size: NA
cdr3_aa: CASSLNRASYQPQHF
cdr3_nt: TGTGCCAGCAGCTTAAACAGGGCCTCTTATCAGCCCCAGCATTTT

d_call: NA
v_call: TRBV5-1
j_call: TRBJ1-6
clone_size: once
cdr3_aa: CASSLMGADIGPLHF
cdr3_nt: TGCGCCAGCAGCTTGATGGGGGCTGATATAGGGCCCCTCCACTTT